This TCR beta chain was identified in a study of post-analysis software for immune sequencing data. Study results and caveats: Included in a set of about five TRBV segments more frequent in patients than controls were TRBV5-6, TRBV5-1 and TRBV20-1.

Libraries were made from TCR beta cDNA, and they carried unique molecular identifiers. Using its own MiXCR run on the PCR reads, TCRdb lists one record per CDR3 protein. The sample records hundreds of thousands of distinct CDR3 sequences, 35% to 45% being singletons. The CDR3 runs 14 residues. Losses at the gene ends were 6 bases for V and 4 bases for J; bases not matched to a gene: 6. Germline-derived CDR1 and CDR2 are SQVTM and ANQGSEA. Regarding this clonotype: The antigen is undetermined.

The TCR originated in a girl aged 10-17 years with multiple sclerosis. Sequenced input: blood. V and J are TRBV29-1 and TRBJ2-1; 10 positions match TRBD2. In nucleotides, the CDR3 is TGCAGCGTCCCGGGACTAGCGTCGTACAATGAGCAGTTCTTC. Translated, it gives CSVPGLASYNEQFF.